Listed below are T cell receptor beta chains from one sample, sequenced in a study of cytomegalovirus exposure and HLA in healthy donors. Sequencing used immunoSEQ multiplex PCR; TCRdb keeps in-frame clones, though not all of them. The sample carries 95,000 to 120,000 clones, 67% recorded once. The sequencing sample was made of PBMCs. The receptors shown here come from a man aged 18 to 35 in good health and CMV-seropositive. Each CDR3 is given with its conserved first and last residue. Each record gives: clone size, J gene, D gene, V gene, CDR3 DNA, CDR3 protein. D genes are given only for firm matches. Not all rows give a size; the values are once, few, many and, for expanded clones, a class.

clone_size: once
j_call: TRBJ1-2
d_call: .
v_call: TRBV6-6
cdr3_nt: TGTGCCAGCAGTCAGCCTTCACAGGCTAACTATGGCTACACCTTC
cdr3_aa: CASSQPSQANYGYTF

clone_size: .
j_call: TRBJ2-7
d_call: TRBD2
v_call: TRBV18
cdr3_nt: TGTGCCAGCTCACCCCCCCGGCTAGCGGGGGGCTACGAGCAGTACTTC
cdr3_aa: CASSPPRLAGGYEQYF

clone_size: .
j_call: TRBJ2-7
d_call: TRBD2
v_call: TRBV19
cdr3_nt: TGTGCCAGTAGTACCCTAGCGGGGAACTCCTACGAGCAGTACTTC
cdr3_aa: CASSTLAGNSYEQYF

clone_size: .
j_call: TRBJ2-4
d_call: TRBD2
v_call: TRBV4-2
cdr3_nt: TGTGCCAGCAGCCAAGGGGGGGGGACAAACATTCAGTACTTC
cdr3_aa: CASSQGGGTNIQYF

clone_size: few
j_call: TRBJ1-5
d_call: TRBD1
v_call: TRBV30
cdr3_nt: TGTGCCTGGAGCCGCACACTGGGGACAGGGGGCGGTCCGGATCAGCCCCAGCATTTT
cdr3_aa: CAWSRTLGTGGGPDQPQHF

clone_size: .
j_call: TRBJ1-3
d_call: TRBD1
v_call: TRBV28
cdr3_nt: TGTGCCAGCAGTTTATTCCGAGGGGGACAGTTCTCTGGAAACACCATATATTTT
cdr3_aa: CASSLFRGGQFSGNTIYF

clone_size: few
j_call: TRBJ1-1
d_call: TRBD1
v_call: TRBV30
cdr3_nt: TGTGCCTGGAGTCCCGGGACAGGGAGGGCTTTCTTT
cdr3_aa: CAWSPGTGRAFF

clone_size: once
j_call: TRBJ1-2
d_call: .
v_call: TRBV29-1
cdr3_nt: TGCAGCGTTGAAGCGCTAGGGGTTGGTGGCTACACCTTC
cdr3_aa: CSVEALGVGGYTF

clone_size: .
j_call: TRBJ1-2
d_call: .
v_call: TRBV20-1
cdr3_nt: TGCAGTGGCTCTAGGGGTCGTGGCTACACCTTC
cdr3_aa: CSGSRGRGYTF

clone_size: .
j_call: TRBJ1-2
d_call: .
v_call: TRBV6-5
cdr3_nt: TGTGCCAGCAGTTACTCGAATGGATTCGGGGATGGCTACACCTTC
cdr3_aa: CASSYSNGFGDGYTF

clone_size: .
j_call: TRBJ1-2
d_call: TRBD1
v_call: TRBV28
cdr3_nt: TGTGCCAGCCGTGAGACAGGGGGCCAACGGGGCTACACCTTC
cdr3_aa: CASRETGGQRGYTF

clone_size: few
j_call: TRBJ1-2
d_call: .
v_call: TRBV18
cdr3_nt: TGTGCCAGCTCACCAATGCGGCAGGGAACCTATGGCTACACCTTC
cdr3_aa: CASSPMRQGTYGYTF

clone_size: few
j_call: TRBJ2-7
d_call: TRBD1
v_call: TRBV30
cdr3_nt: TGTGCCTGGACCCCGGGACAGGGGCGGGAGCAGTACTTC
cdr3_aa: CAWTPGQGREQYF

clone_size: .
j_call: TRBJ2-1
d_call: TRBD2
v_call: TRBV5-1
cdr3_nt: TGCGCCAGCAGCTTGGTGACTAGCGGGGTCAATGAGCAGTTCTTC
cdr3_aa: CASSLVTSGVNEQFF

clone_size: .
j_call: TRBJ1-1
d_call: TRBD1
v_call: TRBV11-2
cdr3_nt: TGTGCCAGCAGCTTAGGGGACAGGCTAGGAGTGAAAGCTTTCTTT
cdr3_aa: CASSLGDRLGVKAFF

clone_size: .
j_call: TRBJ1-2
d_call: TRBD1
v_call: TRBV2
cdr3_nt: TGTGCCAGCAGAGCCGGACAGGGAAAATTCTATGGCTACACCTTC
cdr3_aa: CASRAGQGKFYGYTF

clone_size: .
j_call: TRBJ1-6
d_call: .
v_call: TRBV28
cdr3_nt: TGTGCCAGCTCAGCGAGACAGCATTCACCCCTCCACTTT
cdr3_aa: CASSARQHSPLHF

clone_size: .
j_call: TRBJ1-6
d_call: TRBD1
v_call: TRBV7-9
cdr3_nt: TGTGCCAGCAGCCCGGGACAGGGGGATAATTCACCCCTCCACTTT
cdr3_aa: CASSPGQGDNSPLHF

clone_size: .
j_call: TRBJ2-5
d_call: .
v_call: TRBV2
cdr3_nt: TGTGCCAGCAGTCCTCGCGGGGGCCAGGGGGAGACCCAGTACTTC
cdr3_aa: CASSPRGGQGETQYF

clone_size: .
j_call: TRBJ2-7
d_call: .
v_call: TRBV7-9
cdr3_nt: TGTGCCAGCAGCCGCGACCGAGGCTCCTACGAGCAGTACTTC
cdr3_aa: CASSRDRGSYEQYF

clone_size: .
j_call: TRBJ2-3
d_call: TRBD1
v_call: TRBV6-5
cdr3_nt: TGTGCCAGCAGCAGGACAGGGCTAACAGATACGCAGTATTTT
cdr3_aa: CASSRTGLTDTQYF

clone_size: .
j_call: TRBJ1-2
d_call: .
v_call: TRBV2
cdr3_nt: TGTGCCAGCAGTCTCGGGGTAATTGGCTACACCTTC
cdr3_aa: CASSLGVIGYTF

clone_size: .
j_call: TRBJ1-6
d_call: TRBD1
v_call: TRBV5-6
cdr3_nt: TGTGCCAGCAGCTTGACGGCAGGACGACACAGGGGGTTAGATTCACCCCTCCACTTT
cdr3_aa: CASSLTAGRHRGLDSPLHF

clone_size: .
j_call: TRBJ2-7
d_call: TRBD1
v_call: TRBV6-6
cdr3_nt: TGTGCCAGCAGTTACTCGGGGACAGGCACCTACGAGCAGTACTTC
cdr3_aa: CASSYSGTGTYEQYF

clone_size: .
j_call: TRBJ2-5
d_call: TRBD1
v_call: TRBV18
cdr3_nt: TGTGCCAGCTCACGAGGGACAGGGGGACAAGAGACCCAGTACTTC
cdr3_aa: CASSRGTGGQETQYF

clone_size: .
j_call: TRBJ1-2
d_call: TRBD1
v_call: TRBV4-1
cdr3_nt: TGCGCCAGCAGCCAAGATCTGGACGGGACAGGGTTGTGGTATGGCTACACCTTC
cdr3_aa: CASSQDLDGTGLWYGYTF

clone_size: .
j_call: TRBJ1-4
d_call: TRBD1
v_call: TRBV4-2
cdr3_nt: TGTGCCAGCAGCCATTCTGACAGGGGGAGTGAAAAACTGTTTTTT
cdr3_aa: CASSHSDRGSEKLFF

clone_size: .
j_call: TRBJ1-3
d_call: .
v_call: TRBV6-5
cdr3_nt: TGTGCCAGCAGTTACTCGATGGGCGGAAACACCATATATTTT
cdr3_aa: CASSYSMGGNTIYF

clone_size: .
j_call: TRBJ1-3
d_call: .
v_call: TRBV6-1
cdr3_nt: TGTGCCAGCAGTGAACCGGGCAGGGGAGTCGGAAACACCATATATTTT
cdr3_aa: CASSEPGRGVGNTIYF

clone_size: .
j_call: TRBJ1-4
d_call: .
v_call: TRBV28
cdr3_nt: TGTGCCAGCAGTTTATCGTCCACAGGGTCCCATGAAAAACTGTTTTTT
cdr3_aa: CASSLSSTGSHEKLFF

clone_size: .
j_call: TRBJ2-5
d_call: TRBD1
v_call: TRBV5-1
cdr3_nt: TGCGCCAGCAGCTCAGCCGGGACAGGGGGGGAGACCCAGTACTTC
cdr3_aa: CASSSAGTGGETQYF

clone_size: .
j_call: TRBJ2-2
d_call: .
v_call: TRBV19
cdr3_nt: TGTGCCAGTAGTATTTTCCAGGGATCCGGGGAGCTGTTTTTT
cdr3_aa: CASSIFQGSGELFF

clone_size: .
j_call: TRBJ2-7
d_call: TRBD2
v_call: TRBV4-1
cdr3_nt: TGCGCCAGCAGCCCGAGGTCGTGGCTAGCGGGGAACGAGCAGTACTTC
cdr3_aa: CASSPRSWLAGNEQYF

clone_size: .
j_call: TRBJ2-7
d_call: TRBD2
v_call: TRBV6-5
cdr3_nt: TGTGCCAGCAGTTACTCATTAGCGGGGTTTAGGTACGAGCAGTACTTC
cdr3_aa: CASSYSLAGFRYEQYF

clone_size: .
j_call: TRBJ2-7
d_call: .
v_call: TRBV5-4
cdr3_nt: TGTGCCAGCAGCTTGGTACCACTCTACGAGCAGTACTTC
cdr3_aa: CASSLVPLYEQYF

clone_size: .
j_call: TRBJ2-7
d_call: TRBD1
v_call: TRBV10-3
cdr3_nt: TGTGCCATCAGAAAGACAGGGGCCAGGGACGAGCAGTACTTC
cdr3_aa: CAIRKTGARDEQYF

clone_size: .
j_call: TRBJ2-7
d_call: TRBD2
v_call: TRBV5-1
cdr3_nt: TGCGCCAGCAGCCCAGGGACTAGCTGGGAGCAGTACTTC
cdr3_aa: CASSPGTSWEQYF

clone_size: .
j_call: TRBJ2-5
d_call: TRBD2
v_call: TRBV7-8
cdr3_nt: TGTGCCAGCCAGGGACTAGCGGGGCCCTCCGGGAAGGCCCAGTACTTC
cdr3_aa: CASQGLAGPSGKAQYF

clone_size: few
j_call: TRBJ2-3
d_call: .
v_call: TRBV5-4
cdr3_nt: TGTGCCAGCAGCTTGGTGGCGGGGGCCGGAGATACGCAGTATTTT
cdr3_aa: CASSLVAGAGDTQYF

clone_size: .
j_call: TRBJ1-5
d_call: .
v_call: TRBV2
cdr3_nt: TGTGCCAGCAGTGAAGCGTCGGGGGGGGCCCAGCATTTT
cdr3_aa: CASSEASGGAQHF

clone_size: .
j_call: TRBJ2-5
d_call: TRBD2
v_call: TRBV2
cdr3_nt: TGTGCCAGCAGTATTTGGGCTAGCGGGCCGCAAGAGACCCAGTACTTC
cdr3_aa: CASSIWASGPQETQYF

clone_size: .
j_call: TRBJ2-5
d_call: .
v_call: TRBV5-1
cdr3_nt: TGCGCCAGCAGCTCAGACAGCCAGACCCAGTACTTC
cdr3_aa: CASSSDSQTQYF

clone_size: .
j_call: TRBJ2-3
d_call: .
v_call: TRBV28
cdr3_nt: TGTGCCAGCAGGGTGCCAGTCTTGGATACGCAGTATTTT
cdr3_aa: CASRVPVLDTQYF

clone_size: .
j_call: TRBJ2-7
d_call: TRBD2
v_call: TRBV7-2
cdr3_nt: TGTGCCAGCAGCTCAGTAGCGGGTGTCCGCGAGCAGTACTTC
cdr3_aa: CASSSVAGVREQYF

clone_size: .
j_call: TRBJ2-1
d_call: .
v_call: TRBV15
cdr3_nt: TGTGCCACCAGCAGAGATCTGGTGGCCTCATCATTGTTCTTC
cdr3_aa: CATSRDLVASSLFF